Listed below are T cell receptor beta chains from one sample, sequenced in a study of molecular identifiers for immune sequencing clone quantification. TCRdb called the PCR reads again in MiXCR, with one record for every CDR3 protein. Of under 65,000 distinct CDR3 sequences listed, about 25% were seen once; the top ten hold around 2%. The sequenced sample consisted of naive CD8+ T cells from blood, with Jurkat cell RNA spiked in. Receptors were obtained from a human donor in good health. Some libraries in this study had Jurkat cell RNA spiked in. The CDR3 runs from the conserved cysteine through the conserved F or W. D genes are given only for firm matches. Size is omitted from some rows. Given values are once, few, many or a class for expanded clones.

abundance | j_gene | d_gene | v_gene | CDR3nt | CDR3aa
many | TRBJ2-3 | . | TRBV11-2 | TGTGCCAGCAGCTTCCCTCTCGAAGATACGCAGTATTTT | CASSFPLEDTQYF
many | TRBJ2-3 | TRBD1 | TRBV19 | TGTGCCAGTAGTAGGACAGGGGCCGGCACAGATACGCAGTATTTT | CASSRTGAGTDTQYF
. | TRBJ2-5 | TRBD2 | TRBV29-1 | TGCAGCGTGACCGGGGCGGGGGAGGGGACCCGGTACTTC | CSVTGAGEGTRYF
many | TRBJ2-7 | . | TRBV14 | TGTGCCAGCAGCACAACGCTGGGCGGCTACGAGCAGTACTTC | CASSTTLGGYEQYF
. | TRBJ2-1 | TRBD2 | TRBV11-2 | TGTGCCAGCAGCTTTTGGGGCGGGAGGGCCGGCTACAATGAGCAGTTCTTC | CASSFWGGRAGYNEQFF
. | TRBJ1-5 | . | TRBV27 | TGTGCCAGCAGTTTATTTGGTCCTTATAGCAATCAGCCCCAGCATTTT | CASSLFGPYSNQPQHF
many | TRBJ2-3 | . | TRBV15 | TGTGCCACCAGCAGTGGGTTCACAGATACGCAGTATTTT | CATSSGFTDTQYF
many | TRBJ2-2 | TRBD1 | TRBV6-1 | TGTGCCAGCGCACAGGGGGCGCTTCCCGGGGAGCTGTTTTTT | CASAQGALPGELFF
few | TRBJ2-1 | . | TRBV7-9 | TGTGCCAGCAGCTTAGTTTTCAATGAGCAGTTCTTC | CASSLVFNEQFF
. | TRBJ2-1 | . | TRBV15 | TGTGCCACCAGCAGTCCCCCCGGAGAGAGCCCCTGCAATGAGCAGTTCTTC | CATSSPPGESPCNEQFF
many | TRBJ2-3 | . | TRBV4-1 | TGCGCCAGCAGCCAAGATCCAGCGGACACAGATACGCAGTATTTT | CASSQDPADTDTQYF
many | TRBJ2-3 | TRBD2 | TRBV7-9 | TGTGCCAGCAGCGCGCTAGCGGGAGATACGCAGTATTTT | CASSALAGDTQYF
. | TRBJ1-1 | . | TRBV4-3 | TGCGCCAGCAGCCAAGATTGGGGGGGCACTGAAGCTTTCTTT | CASSQDWGGTEAFF
many | TRBJ2-7 | . | TRBV6-1 | TGTGCCAGCAGTGAAGGCCGCAGGGGTTACGAGCAGTACTTC | CASSEGRRGYEQYF
many | TRBJ2-3 | . | TRBV29-1 | TGCAGCGTTGAACCCGCTTTTGATACGCAGTATTTT | CSVEPAFDTQYF
many | TRBJ2-7 | TRBD2 | TRBV7-2 | TGTGCCAGCAGCTTACGGGGGGGCAGCTCCTACGAGCAGTACTTC | CASSLRGGSSYEQYF
many | TRBJ2-3 | TRBD1 | TRBV5-4 | TGTGCCAGCAAGGGGACAGTAGAAACAGATACGCAGTATTTT | CASKGTVETDTQYF
many | TRBJ2-7 | TRBD1 | TRBV7-6 | TGTGCCAGCAGCTTAGGAGAAGGGACAGGGGATCCCCAGCAGTACTTC | CASSLGEGTGDPQQYF
. | TRBJ1-5 | TRBD1 | TRBV6-2/TRBV6-3 | TGTGCCAGCTGGACAGGGGGTGGTATTTTTCCCGACAAAAACAATCAGCCCCAGCATTTT | CASWTGGGIFPDKNNQPQHF
many | TRBJ1-1 | . | TRBV4-3 | TGCGCCAGCAGCCAAGCGATTTCAGGGGCCGCGAACACTGAAGCTTTCTTT | CASSQAISGAANTEAFF
. | TRBJ2-3 | . | TRBV7-9 | TGTGCCAGCGGCGAGAGAGATACGCAGTATTTT | CASGERDTQYF
few | TRBJ2-1 | . | TRBV6-2/TRBV6-3 | TGTGCCAGCAGTACCCGTCTCTCGGGGGCCTCCTACAATGAGCAGTTCTTC | CASSTRLSGASYNEQFF
many | TRBJ2-3 | . | TRBV30 | TGTGCCTGGGGGGCAGGGGACCCAGATACGCAGTATTTT | CAWGAGDPDTQYF
many | TRBJ2-7 | TRBD1 | TRBV28 | TGTGCCAGCACCTCCCCGGGACAGCTGCCTCCCTACGAGCAGTACTTC | CASTSPGQLPPYEQYF